The 27 T cell receptor beta chains reported below all come from one sample, sequenced in a study of blood T cell repertoires in COVID-19. Data came from immunoSEQ multiplex PCR; TCRdb stores just in-frame clones and leaves some out. Among 130,000 to 150,000 clones listed, 70% to 80% were seen once. Sequencing input: peripheral blood. The origin of the receptors is a man in his 60s with acute or convalescent COVID-19.

The rearrangement links TRBV14 to TRBJ1-4; D unclear. The CDR3 is 16 residues long. The V gene's germline CDR1 is SGHDN and CDR2 FVKESK. Trimming left V 1 base short and J 0 bases short, with 9 bases between. The CDR3 region has the DNA TGTGCCAGCAGCCAAGGAGGTTCTGCAACTAATGAAAAACTGTTTTTT. Its translation is CASSQGGSATNEKLFF.

V gene TRBV9 combines with J gene TRBJ2-7, with D maybe TRBD2 (5 bases). The CDR3 sequence is 15 residues long. The germline V gene encodes CDR1 SGDLS and CDR2 YYNGEE. V lost 2 bases and J 3 bases, leaving 15 bases between the germline ends. CDR3 residues: CASSVGPTEGYEQYF. The CDR3 DNA sequence: TGTGCCAGCAGCGTCGGCCCTACCGAGGGCTACGAGCAGTACTTC.

This clone was observed a single time. The chain has TRBV24-1 and TRBJ2-3; TRBD2 matches at 12 bases. There are 16 residues in the CDR3. The V gene's germline CDR1 is KGHDR and CDR2 SFDVKD. J lost 0 bases, V lost 4 bases, and 1 base had no gene match. CDR3 in DNA: TGTGCCACCAGTGAGGGACTAGCGGGTAGCACAGATACGCAGTATTTT. The encoded protein is CATSEGLAGSTDTQYF.

This rearrangement joins TRBV2 to TRBJ1-5; D possibly corresponds to TRBD1 (5 bases). Germline V lookup: CDR1 SNHLY, CDR2 FYNNEI. Trimming took 3 bases from V and 4 from J, leaving 13 bases between them. The CDR3 is made up of 15 amino acids. The chain's CDR3 is CASSEGGRANQPQHF. The CDR3 DNA reads TGTGCCAGCAGTGAGGGTGGCAGGGCTAATCAGCCCCAGCATTTT.

The chain carries TRBV10-3 and TRBJ2-5; D unclear. V lost 5 bases and J 1 base, leaving 8 bases between the germline ends. CDR3 length: 13 residues. CDR1 is ENHRY and CDR2 is SYGVKD in the germline V gene. CDR3 in amino acids: CAISKEFQETQYF. In nucleotides, the CDR3 is TGTGCCATCAGTAAAGAGTTCCAAGAGACCCAGTACTTC.

This clone was counted a few times. V gene TRBV27 combines with J gene TRBJ2-3; 8 nucleotides match TRBD2. Looked up from germline, CDR1 is MNHEY and CDR2 is SMNVEV (reference sequence). CDR3 length: 16 amino acids. Germline trimming cut 5 bases from V and 0 bases from J; bases unmatched to any gene: 7. The CDR3 sequence is CASSPLTSVSTDTQYF. The CDR3 DNA is TGTGCCAGCAGTCCCTTGACTAGCGTCAGCACAGATACGCAGTATTTT.

V and J are TRBV9 and TRBJ2-7, with D possibly TRBD1 on 5 matching bases. The CDR3 consists of 15 residues. Between the trimmed V and J ends, which lost 4 bases and 1 base, there was a span of 15 bases. Per germline, CDR1 SGDLS and CDR2 YYNGEE. The CDR3: CASSPEQGRSYEQYF. In DNA, the CDR3 is TGTGCCAGCAGCCCGGAGCAGGGTCGGTCCTACGAGCAGTACTTC.

For this clone: The sample holds other DNA sequences that translate to the same CDR3. The J gene is TRBJ2-1, the V gene TRBV11-2; TRBD2 agrees at 8 bases. With V trimmed by 2 bases and J by 3 bases, 12 bases remained unmatched. This CDR3 spans 18 amino acids. The germline V gene has CDR1 SGHAT and CDR2 FQNNGV. The CDR3, as DNA: TGTGCCAGCAGCTTAATCGGGGGGGGGACAAAATACTACAATGAGCAGTTCTTC. Protein product: CASSLIGGGTKYYNEQFF.

In its sample, this clone was seen a few times. The chain employs TRBV7-9 and TRBJ1-1; D unclear. Trimming left V 2 bases short and J 11 bases short, with 12 bases between. The germline CDR1 and CDR2 sequences are SEHNR and FQNEAQ (reference sequence). The CDR3 consists of 12 residues. In DNA, the CDR3 is TGTGCCAGCAGCTTACAATCAGATCCGGCTTTCTTT. It encodes CASSLQSDPAFF.

The chain combines TRBV6-5 with TRBJ2-7; 9 nucleotides align to TRBD1. This CDR3 has 12 residues. V gave up 10 bases and J gave up 3 bases; unmatched junction bases: 4. Germline values: CDR1 MNHEY, CDR2 SVGAGI. This CDR3 reads CATRQGGYEQYF. As DNA, the CDR3 is TGTGCCACCCGACAGGGGGGCTACGAGCAGTACTTC.

The J gene is TRBJ1-5, the V gene TRBV27, with D unclear. There are 15 residues in the CDR3. Germline CDR1 is MNHEY and CDR2 is SMNVEV (reference sequence). V lost 3 bases and J 0 bases, leaving 9 bases between the germline ends. The CDR3 reads CASSLGRHSNQPQHF. The DNA of the CDR3 is TGTGCCAGCAGTTTGGGCAGGCATAGCAATCAGCCCCAGCATTTT.

The CDR3: CASSLNYPNEQFF. In DNA form, the CDR3 reads TGTGCCAGCAGTTTAAACTACCCCAATGAGCAGTTCTTC. V and J are TRBV28 and TRBJ2-1; D is undetermined. The CDR3 has 13 amino acids. The germline CDR1 and CDR2 sequences are MDHEN and SYDVKM. V lost 2 bases and J 6 bases, leaving 8 bases between the germline ends.

The chain recombines TRBV4-1 with TRBJ2-2; 9 bases are a match to TRBD2. This CDR3 has 18 residues. Germline CDR1 is MGHRA and CDR2 is YSYEKL. The V and J ends lost 1 base and 4 bases, in that order; junction bases with no gene match: 10. The CDR3 region is CASSQGPTSGRRTGELFF. The DNA for the CDR3 is TGCGCCAGCAGCCAAGGCCCCACTAGCGGGCGGCGCACCGGGGAGCTGTTTTTT.

The chain is built from TRBV6-6 and TRBJ2-7; 9 nucleotides agree with TRBD2. The V gene end was trimmed by 0 bases and the J gene end by 6 bases; junction bases not matched to a gene: 3. The CDR3 has 14 amino acids. Per germline, CDR1 MNHNY and CDR2 SVGAGI (reference sequence). As DNA, the CDR3 is TGTGCCAGCAGTTACTCACTAGCGGGTGTCGAGCAGTACTTC. Protein sequence: CASSYSLAGVEQYF.

This clone showed up just once. The CDR3 region has the DNA TGTGCCAGCTCACCAGAGCCAGGGGTTAGCAATCAGCCCCAGCATTTT. Protein product: CASSPEPGVSNQPQHF. This sequence joins TRBV18 and TRBJ1-5; possibly TRBD1 for D (6 bases). V was cut by 2 bases and J by 0 bases, with 11 bases left in between. The CDR3 has 16 amino acids. Germline-derived CDR1 and CDR2 are KGHSH and LQKENI.

For this clone: Other DNA variants within this sample encode the same CDR3. V is TRBV7-9 and J is TRBJ2-1; D not certain. CDR3 size: 12 residues. The germline CDR1 and CDR2 sequences are SEHNR and FQNEAQ (reference sequence). Deletions cut 0 bases from V and 8 bases from J, with 5 bases between. The chain's CDR3 is CASSLARDEQFF. The CDR3 DNA follows: TGTGCCAGCAGCTTAGCCCGGGATGAGCAGTTCTTC.

The V and J genes are TRBV4-1 and TRBJ2-5; 9 nucleotides agree with TRBD2. The CDR3 spans 18 residues. Germline CDR1 reads MGHRA; CDR2 reads YSYEKL. Trimming at V came to 1 base and at J to 4 bases, leaving 13 bases not matched to a gene. This CDR3 is CASSQVLRAGGGLETQYF. The CDR3 DNA is TGCGCCAGCAGCCAAGTCCTAAGAGCGGGAGGTGGCCTAGAGACCCAGTACTTC.

The CDR3 DNA reads as TGTGCCAGCAGCGGGCCTGGAGCGGGAGAGTCCTACGAGCAGTACTTC. Translating it yields CASSGPGAGESYEQYF. The genes are TRBV21-1 and TRBJ2-7; the table's D call of TRBD2 was not tested on the DNA. TRBV21-1 is a pseudogene segment. The CDR3 extends over 16 amino acids.

The rearrangement uses TRBV15 and TRBJ2-7, with 7 bases lining up with TRBD1. Per the germline V gene, CDR1 is LNHNV and CDR2 is YYDKDF (reference sequence). J gave up 5 bases and V 9 bases, and 13 bases lay outside the gene matches. This CDR3 is 14 amino acids long. CDR3: CATARPGGQNEQYF. For the CDR3, the DNA is TGTGCCACAGCAAGGCCAGGGGGTCAGAACGAGCAGTACTTC.

The gene calls are TRBV6-1 and TRBJ2-3, with TRBD2 identical over 9 bases. The V gene end was trimmed by 4 bases and the J gene end by 2 bases; junction bases not matched to a gene: 7. This CDR3 spans 16 amino acids. The germline gives CDR1 MNHNS, CDR2 SASEGT. CDR3 coding DNA: TGTGCCAGCAGTGTGACTAGCGGAGGAACCACAGATACGCAGTATTTT. Translation gives CASSVTSGGTTDTQYF.

V and J are TRBV4-1 and TRBJ1-2; D possibly corresponds to TRBD1 (6 bases). This CDR3 has 15 residues. Deletions cut 0 bases from V and 4 bases from J, with 12 bases between. CDR1 and CDR2 from the germline V gene are MGHRA and YSYEKL. CDR3 region: CASSQDAGTPYGYTF. CDR3 nucleotide sequence: TGCGCCAGCAGCCAAGACGCCGGGACACCCTATGGCTACACCTTC.

Only a few counts were recorded for this clone. The CDR3 loop is CSVAGGARGGSYNEQFF. DNA for the CDR3: TGCAGCGTTGCTGGGGGGGCCAGGGGAGGCTCCTACAATGAGCAGTTCTTC. The chain couples TRBV29-1 to TRBJ2-1; maybe TRBD2 (7 bases). Germline CDR1 SQVTM, CDR2 ANQGSEA. The CDR3 contains 17 residues. Trimming removed 4 bases from V and 0 bases from J, with 19 bases in between.

The gene calls are TRBV12-3 or TRBV12-4 and TRBJ1-4; no definite D call. Trimming took off 8 bases at V and 8 bases at J, with 12 bases between the two ends. This CDR3 is 12 amino acids long. The CDR3 here is CASGETGEKLFF. The DNA of the CDR3 is TGTGCCAGCGGGGAGACGGGAGAAAAACTGTTTTTT.

The chain is built from TRBV29-1 and TRBJ2-1, with D perhaps TRBD2 (6 bases). Germline assignment: CDR1 SQVTM and CDR2 ANQGSEA. CDR3 length: 13 amino acids. V lost 7 bases to trimming and J lost 6 bases, with 16 bases between them. CDR3 residues: CSDLTEGINEQFF. The CDR3 DNA sequence: TGCAGCGACCTCACGGAGGGGATCAATGAGCAGTTCTTC.

The rearrangement uses TRBV24-1 and TRBJ1-5, with a tentative D call TRBD1 (6 bases). Germline V gives CDR1 KGHDR, CDR2 SFDVKD. V dropped 5 bases and J dropped 9 bases, with 13 bases sitting between them. The CDR3 covers 13 residues. The CDR3 sequence is CATSVTQGSPQHF. CDR3 DNA sequence: TGTGCCACCAGTGTTACACAGGGATCGCCCCAGCATTTT.

V is TRBV18 and J is TRBJ1-1; possibly TRBD1 for D (6 bases). V shed 1 base and J shed 0 bases, with 9 bases lying between them. The CDR3 is 15 amino acids. The V gene's germline CDR1 is KGHSH and CDR2 LQKENI. The CDR3 DNA sequence: TGTGCCAGCTCACCACTACAGGGAGTGAACACTGAAGCTTTCTTT. This sequence encodes CASSPLQGVNTEAFF. The full variable domain, with the rest looked up from reference TRBV18 and TRBJ1-1, is NAGVMQNPRHLVRRRGQEARLRCSPMKGHSHVYWYRQLPEEGLKFMVYLQKENIIDESGMPKERFSAEFPKEGPSILRIQQVVRGDSAAYFCASSPLQGVNTEAFFGQGTRLTVV.

This clone was detected only once. This chain uses TRBV19 with TRBJ2-1; 9 bases map to TRBD2. Germline CDR1 reads LNHDA; CDR2 reads SQIVND (reference sequence). The J segment lost 4 bases and the V segment lost 7 bases, leaving 11 bases of the junction unmatched. The CDR3 has 16 residues. In nucleotides, the CDR3 is TGTGCCAGTACCCCCCGACTAGCGGCTTTGTACAATGAGCAGTTCTTC. Translation: CASTPRLAALYNEQFF.